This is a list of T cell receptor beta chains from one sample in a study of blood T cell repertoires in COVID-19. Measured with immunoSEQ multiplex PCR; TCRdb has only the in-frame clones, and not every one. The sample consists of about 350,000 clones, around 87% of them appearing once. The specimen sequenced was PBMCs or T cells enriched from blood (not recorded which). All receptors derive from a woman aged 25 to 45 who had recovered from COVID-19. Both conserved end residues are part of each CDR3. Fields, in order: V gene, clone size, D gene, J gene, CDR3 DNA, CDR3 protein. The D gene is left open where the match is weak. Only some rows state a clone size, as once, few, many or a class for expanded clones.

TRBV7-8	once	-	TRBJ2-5	TGTGCCAGCAGCTTAAGCCATCACAGGGCCCGGGAGACCCAGTACTTC	CASSLSHHRARETQYF
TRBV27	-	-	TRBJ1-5	TGTGCCAGCAGTTTATCCGGGGGTCCGGGCCAGCCCCAGCATTTT	CASSLSGGPGQPQHF
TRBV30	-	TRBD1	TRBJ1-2	TGTGCCTGGGCAAACAGGGGGGACTATGGCTACACCTTC	CAWANRGDYGYTF
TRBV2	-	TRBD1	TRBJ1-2	TGTGCCAGCAGTACACGACAGGGGGCGGGCGGCTACACCTTC	CASSTRQGAGGYTF
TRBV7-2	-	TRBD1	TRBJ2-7	TGTGCCAGCAGCTTAAGACAGGGACCCTACGAGCAGTACTTC	CASSLRQGPYEQYF
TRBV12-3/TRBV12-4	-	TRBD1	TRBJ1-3	TGTGCCACTTCGCAGGGGGCCAACACCATATATTTT	CATSQGANTIYF
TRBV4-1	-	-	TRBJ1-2	TGCGCCAGCAGCCAAGATCTCGCCCTCGGAGAGGGCTATGGCTACACCTTC	CASSQDLALGEGYGYTF
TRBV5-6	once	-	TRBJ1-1	TGTGCCAGCAGCTTGGGGGGCAGGGCCGCCACTGAAGCTTTCTTT	CASSLGGRAATEAFF
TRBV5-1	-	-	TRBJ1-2	TGCGCCAGCAGCTTGTCGCCAGACTATGGCTACACCTTC	CASSLSPDYGYTF
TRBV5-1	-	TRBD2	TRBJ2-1	TGCGCCAGCAGCCTAACTAGCGGGGGGGCCAATGAGCAGTTCTTC	CASSLTSGGANEQFF
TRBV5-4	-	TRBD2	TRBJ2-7	TGTGCCAGCAGTCGCCTTAGCGGGGGGCCCTACGAGCAGTACTTC	CASSRLSGGPYEQYF
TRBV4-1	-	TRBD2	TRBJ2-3	TGCGCCAGCAGCGTGGCGGGGGGGCCGGCAGATACGCAGTATTTT	CASSVAGGPADTQYF
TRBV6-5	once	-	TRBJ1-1	TGTGCCAGCAGTTACTCTCTCCGCGGGGCCACTGAAGCTTTCTTT	CASSYSLRGATEAFF
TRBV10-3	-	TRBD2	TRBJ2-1	TGTGCCATCAGTGAGTCCGGTAGCGGGGCTTACAATGAGCAGTTCTTC	CAISESGSGAYNEQFF
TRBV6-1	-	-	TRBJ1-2	TGTGCCAGCAGTGACCGGGGGTGGGGGTCCATGAGCTATGGCTACACCTTC	CASSDRGWGSMSYGYTF
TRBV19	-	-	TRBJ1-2	TGTGCCAGTACCCTCGTCCGGGCAGGGCGGAGTGGCTACACCTTC	CASTLVRAGRSGYTF
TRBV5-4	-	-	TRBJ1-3	TGTGCCAGCAGCTTGTCAGGCCCAAGGAACACCATATATTTT	CASSLSGPRNTIYF
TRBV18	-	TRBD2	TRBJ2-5	TGTGCCAGCTCACCAGGGAGACTAGCGGGCGGAGAGACCCAGTACTTC	CASSPGRLAGGETQYF
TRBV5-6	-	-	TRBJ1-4	TGTGCCAGCAGCTTGACAGGGCGAACTAATGAAAAACTGTTTTTT	CASSLTGRTNEKLFF
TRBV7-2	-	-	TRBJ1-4	TGTGCCAGCAGCCGGCAGGGAAGCGAAAAACTGTTTTTT	CASSRQGSEKLFF
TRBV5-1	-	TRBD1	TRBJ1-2	TGCGCCAGCAGCTTGGAGGGGGCGATCGGTGGCTACACCTTC	CASSLEGAIGGYTF
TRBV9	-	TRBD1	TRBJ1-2	TGTGCCAGCAGCTTCCGGACAGGGGACTATGGCTACACCTTC	CASSFRTGDYGYTF
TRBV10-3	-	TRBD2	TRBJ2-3	TGTGCCATCAGTGCCATTAGCGGGGGAGTCACAGATACGCAGTATTTT	CAISAISGGVTDTQYF
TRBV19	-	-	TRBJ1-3	TGTGCCAGTAGTACTATTGGGAGGAGCGGCGACACCATATATTTT	CASSTIGRSGDTIYF
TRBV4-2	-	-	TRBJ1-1	TGTGCCAGCAGCCAAGATCTCCTAATAGACAGTGAAGCTTTCTTT	CASSQDLLIDSEAFF
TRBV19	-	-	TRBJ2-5	TGTGCCAGTAGTATCAGAGGGGAGACCCAGTACTTC	CASSIRGETQYF
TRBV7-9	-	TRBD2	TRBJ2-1	TGTGCCAGCAGCTTAGGCGGGGGGAGATACAATGAGCAGTTCTTC	CASSLGGGRYNEQFF
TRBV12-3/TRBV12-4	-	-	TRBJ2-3	TGTGCCAGCAGTAGGGGACATTTAGATACGCAGTATTTT	CASSRGHLDTQYF
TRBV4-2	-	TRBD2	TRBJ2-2	TGTGCCAGCAGCCAAGCGGGGGGGCTTGACACCGGGGAGCTGTTTTTT	CASSQAGGLDTGELFF
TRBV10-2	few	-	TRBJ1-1	TGCGCCAGCAGTCCCGCGGCGTTCACTGAAGCTTTCTTT	CASSPAAFTEAFF
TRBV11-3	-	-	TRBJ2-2	TGTGCCAGCAGCTCTCACAGGACCGGGGAGCTGTTTTTT	CASSSHRTGELFF
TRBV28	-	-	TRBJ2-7	TGTGCCAGCAGTTCGCTCACGGACGAGCAGTACTTC	CASSSLTDEQYF
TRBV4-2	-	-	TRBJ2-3	TGTGCCAGCAGCCAAGATCGTGCGGGGCGTGAACAGTATTTT	CASSQDRAGREQYF
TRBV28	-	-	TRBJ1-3	TGTGCCAGCAGTTTACAGGATCGTAACACCATATATTTT	CASSLQDRNTIYF
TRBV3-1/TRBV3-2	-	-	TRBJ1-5	TGTGCCAGCAGCCCAACAGTGGGCAATCAGCCCCAGCATTTT	CASSPTVGNQPQHF
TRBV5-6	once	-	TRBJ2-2	TGTGCCAGCAGCTTGGAAGCGGCAGACACCGGGGAGCTGTTTTTT	CASSLEAADTGELFF
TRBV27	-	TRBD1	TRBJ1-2	TGTGCCAGCAGTCCAGGGGGCGGCTATGGCTACACCTTC	CASSPGGGYGYTF
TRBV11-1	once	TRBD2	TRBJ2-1	TGTGCCAGCAGCGCCCCGGGGGGGCCTGGAAAAGAGCAGTTCTTC	CASSAPGGPGKEQFF
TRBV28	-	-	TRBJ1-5	TGTGCCAGCAGTTGGCCCCAGCGGGGGATCAATCAGCCCCAGCATTTT	CASSWPQRGINQPQHF
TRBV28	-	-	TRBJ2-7	TGTGCCAGCACCCCGCGCCGGGCCTACGAGCAGTACTTC	CASTPRRAYEQYF
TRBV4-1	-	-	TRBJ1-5	TGCGCCAGCAGCGAACAACCGGGACTTAGCAATCAGCCCCAGCATTTT	CASSEQPGLSNQPQHF
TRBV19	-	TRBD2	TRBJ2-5	TGTGCCAGTAGTACCATAGCGGGTGTCATTGAGACCCAGTACTTC	CASSTIAGVIETQYF
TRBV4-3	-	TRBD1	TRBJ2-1	TGCGCCAGCAGCCTAGGACAGGGGGCGAATGAGCAGTTCTTC	CASSLGQGANEQFF
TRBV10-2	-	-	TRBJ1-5	TGCGCCACCAGAACAGGGAGTCAGCCCCAGCATTTT	CATRTGSQPQHF
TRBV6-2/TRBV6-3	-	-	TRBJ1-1	TGTGCCAGCAGCCGAGGGGGAGTTGAAGCTTTCTTT	CASSRGGVEAFF
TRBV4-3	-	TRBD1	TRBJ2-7	TGCGCCAGCAGCCAAGGTGGGGACAGGGCCTACGAGCAGTACTTC	CASSQGGDRAYEQYF
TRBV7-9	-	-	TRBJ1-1	TGTGCCAGCAGCTTATTACGGGAGTCCACTGAAGCTTTCTTT	CASSLLRESTEAFF